Presented here are 18 T cell receptor beta chains from one specimen sequenced in a study of glioma-infiltrating T cells. Amplification of TCR alpha and beta CDR3 regions from RNA used iRepertoire nested multiplex PCR. A single record per CDR3 protein comes from TCRdb applying MiXCR to the multiplex PCR reads. The sample contains about 89,000 distinct CDR3 sequences, about a quarter of which appear only once. The sequenced sample was glioma tissue, nonneoplastic brain tissue, or PBMCs (not recorded which). The receptors were gathered from a human donor with low-grade glioma or glioblastoma, undergoing nonglioma brain surgery, or in good health (not recorded which).

Ten or more counts support this clonotype. DNA of the CDR3: TGTGCCGCAACCGACAGGGTGGCTTACTATGGCTACACCTTC. It encodes CAATDRVAYYGYTF. The chain is built from TRBV10-3 and TRBJ1-2; 7 positions agree with TRBD1. Germline V CDR1 and CDR2: ENHRY, SYGVKD. V shed 11 bases and J 3 bases; nucleotides not matched to a gene: 12. This CDR3 has 14 amino acids.

This clonotype was detected ten times or more. The V gene is TRBV4-1, the J gene TRBJ2-5, with a possible D match to TRBD2 (5 bases). The germline V gene has CDR1 MGHRA and CDR2 YSYEKL. CDR3 size: 13 residues. Trimming stripped 2 bases from V and 5 bases from J, with 9 bases between. The chain's CDR3 is CASSQTRGETQYF. CDR3 sequence (DNA): TGCGCCAGCAGCCAAACACGCGGGGAGACCCAGTACTTC.

This rearrangement joins TRBV12-3 or TRBV12-4 to TRBJ2-1, with D perhaps TRBD2 (5 bases). The germline V and J ends were trimmed by 5 bases and 4 bases, with 18 bases remaining between them. The CDR3 contains 16 residues. CDR3 sequence reads: CASSPRGLAGYNEQFF. For the CDR3, the DNA is TGTGCCAGCAGTCCCCGTGGGCTAGCAGGATACAATGAGCAGTTCTTC.

This clonotype appeared many times. The rearrangement uses TRBV7-6 and TRBJ2-3; 11 bases line up with TRBD2. The CDR3 contains 18 residues. CDR1 and CDR2 (germline): SGHVS, FNYEAQ. V lost 5 bases, J lost 2 bases, and 12 bases stayed unmatched. The CDR3 sequence: CASSPTPSGGTYTDTQYF. The CDR3 DNA follows: TGTGCCAGCAGCCCGACCCCTAGCGGGGGGACCTACACAGATACGCAGTATTTT.

For the CDR3, the DNA is TGTGCCACCAGTGGTCCGACAGGGTGGGACACCGGGGAGCTGTTTTTT. Its translation is CATSGPTGWDTGELFF. This rearrangement joins TRBV24-1 to TRBJ2-2, with 7 bases that match TRBD1. The germline CDR1 and CDR2 sequences are KGHDR and SFDVKD. After removal of 5 bases from V and 3 bases from J, the junction contained 8 bases not matched to a gene. This CDR3 region has 16 residues.

This clonotype was seen ten or more times. The J gene is TRBJ2-7, the V gene TRBV27, with D possibly called TRBD1 or TRBD2 (5 bases each). The germline CDR1 and CDR2 sequences are MNHEY and SMNVEV (reference sequence). Trimming pared 5 bases from V and 0 bases from J, leaving 11 bases between. This CDR3 is built from 14 residues. CDR3 nucleotides: TGTGCCAGCAGTCTACCGGGACGCTCCTACGAGCAGTACTTC. Protein product: CASSLPGRSYEQYF.

This clonotype was observed many times. This chain joins TRBV6-2 or TRBV6-3 and TRBJ2-5; 7 bases line up with TRBD1. V lost 4 bases to trimming and J lost 0 bases; unmatched junction nucleotides: 8. The germline V gene has CDR1 MNHEY and CDR2 SVGEGT. This CDR3 is built from 16 residues. The chain's CDR3 is CASSLLRDRYQETQYF. CDR3 bases: TGTGCCAGCAGTTTGTTACGGGACAGATACCAAGAGACCCAGTACTTC.

This clonotype was seen ten or more times. V is TRBV20-1 and J is TRBJ1-4; the D gene is possibly TRBD1 (5 bases). CDR3 size: 11 residues. V shed 5 bases and J shed 6 bases, with 7 bases lying between them. CDR1 is DFQATT and CDR2 is SNEGSKA in the germline V gene (reference sequence). The CDR3, as DNA: TGCAGTGCTGTGACAGATGAAAAACTGTTTTTT. Its protein is CSAVTDEKLFF.

V is TRBV12-3 or TRBV12-4 and J is TRBJ1-4; weak D call: TRBD1 (6 bases). The CDR3 is 13 residues long. The ends were cut back, 5 bases at V and 10 bases at J, with 14 bases in the middle. CDR3: CASSVIQGGKLFF. CDR3 in DNA: TGTGCCAGCAGTGTGATACAGGGAGGAAAACTGTTTTTT.

The V gene is TRBV15, the J gene TRBJ2-3; D tentatively reads TRBD1 or TRBD2 (6 bases each). The V gene's germline CDR1 is LNHNV and CDR2 YYDKDF (reference sequence). The CDR3 is made up of 14 amino acids. V was pared by 5 bases and J by 11 bases, with 20 bases between. CDR3 amino acids: CATSLGTGKGGQYF. The DNA of the CDR3 is TGTGCCACCAGCTTAGGAACGGGAAAGGGGGGGCAGTATTTT.

This clonotype was detected ten times or more. This chain joins TRBV7-2 and TRBJ1-6; 10 bases line up with TRBD1. J was trimmed by 9 bases and V by 3 bases; bases with no gene match: 8. The germline gives CDR1 SGHTA, CDR2 FQGNSA. The CDR3 loop spans 16 amino acids. CDR3 coding DNA: TGTGCCAGCAGCTTTCACCGGGACAGGGGTGGTTCACCCCTCCACTTT. Its protein is CASSFHRDRGGSPLHF.

This clonotype was found a few times. J is TRBJ1-1 and V is TRBV9; no clear D gene. The CDR3 is 15 amino acids. Germline V gives CDR1 SGDLS, CDR2 YYNGEE. The V end lost 0 bases, the J end lost 3 bases, and 12 bases lay between the germline ends. The CDR3 spells CASSVVTADYTEAFF. Here the CDR3 DNA reads TGTGCCAGCAGCGTAGTAACGGCAGATTACACTGAAGCTTTCTTT.

This clonotype was recorded a few times. CDR3 bases: TGTGCCAGCAGTCGACAGGGGATGAACACCGGGGAGCTGTTTTTT. This translates into CASSRQGMNTGELFF. V and J are TRBV2 and TRBJ2-2, with 8 bases aligning to TRBD1. Germline loops: CDR1 SNHLY, CDR2 FYNNEI. After removal of 5 bases from V and 1 base from J, the junction contained 3 bases not matched to a gene. This CDR3 has 15 amino acids.

Many counts were recorded for this clonotype. The chain recombines TRBV6-2 or TRBV6-3 with TRBJ1-2, with D perhaps TRBD1 (5 bases). The CDR3 has 13 amino acids. Germline CDR1 MNHEY, CDR2 SVGEGT. V gave up 6 bases and J gave up 1 base, with 9 bases separating them. The CDR3 sequence: CASSLRDNYGYTF. CDR3 sequence (DNA): TGTGCCAGCAGCCTCAGGGATAACTATGGCTACACCTTC.

The sample holds many counts of this clonotype. The rearrangement joins TRBV3-1 to TRBJ2-7; D might be TRBD1 (6 bases). The germline V gene has CDR1 LGHDT and CDR2 YNNKEL (reference sequence). V dropped 6 bases and J dropped 2 bases, with 11 bases sitting between them. The length of the CDR3 is 13 residues. The DNA for the CDR3 is TGTGCCAGCAGACCGACAGGAACCTACGAGCAGTACTTC. Translation gives CASRPTGTYEQYF.

V is TRBV6-1 and J is TRBJ2-1, with TRBD2 matching over 7 bases. This CDR3 spans 15 amino acids. Germline V CDR1 and CDR2: MNHNS, SASEGT. Trimming at V came to 3 bases and at J to 4 bases, leaving 6 bases not matched to a gene. CDR3 region: CASSDPAGRYNEQFF. CDR3 in DNA: TGTGCCAGCAGTGATCCTGCCGGGAGGTACAATGAGCAGTTCTTC.

Regarding this clonotype: The conserved closing phenylalanine or tryptophan is absent in this CDR3, likely reflecting a read error. CDR3: CASSKQLHETQYS. The CDR3 DNA is TGTGCCAGTAGTAAACAATTGCATGAGACCCAGTACTCC. The V call is TRBV19, the J call TRBJ2-5; D is ambiguous. CDR1 LNHDA and CDR2 SQIVND come from the germline V gene (reference sequence). The CDR3 is 13 residues long. Trimming took off 4 bases at V and 5 bases at J, with 11 bases between the two ends.

The chain joins TRBV12-3 or TRBV12-4 to TRBJ2-1, with TRBD2 matching 8 bases. The CDR3 has 16 residues. V shed 5 bases and J 10 bases; nucleotides not matched to a gene: 16. CDR3 nucleotide sequence: TGTGCCAGCAGTACCGGGACTAGAACATTGGGCTACGAGCAGTTCTTC. Translation gives CASSTGTRTLGYEQFF.